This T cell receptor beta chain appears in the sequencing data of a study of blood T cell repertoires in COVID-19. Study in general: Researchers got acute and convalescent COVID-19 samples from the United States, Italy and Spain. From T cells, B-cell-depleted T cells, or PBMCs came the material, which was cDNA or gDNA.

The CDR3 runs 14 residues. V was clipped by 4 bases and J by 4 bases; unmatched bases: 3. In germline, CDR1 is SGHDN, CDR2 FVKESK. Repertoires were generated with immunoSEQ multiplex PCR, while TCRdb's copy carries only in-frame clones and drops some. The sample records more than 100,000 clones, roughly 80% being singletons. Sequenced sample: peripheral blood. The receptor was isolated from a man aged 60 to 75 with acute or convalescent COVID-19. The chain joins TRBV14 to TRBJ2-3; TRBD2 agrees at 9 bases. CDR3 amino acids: CASSLGLASDTQYF. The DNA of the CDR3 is TGTGCCAGCAGCCTCGGACTAGCGTCAGATACGCAGTATTTT.